The present T cell receptor beta chain was sequenced within a study of cytomegalovirus exposure and HLA in healthy donors. Study overall: Most genotyped donors, roughly 80% of 350 to 500, had Caucasian-associated genetic ancestry.

Broader study findings: Earlier findings revealed that most TCR beta V segments proved productive either about 87% or about 30% of the time. Most subjects had HLA-A and HLA-B alleles reportedly predicted accurately by TCR beta sequences. An analysis was carried out at a later point. It showed that HLA-associated TCR beta chains were more clonally expanded than equally common non-associated chains.

Trimming removed 7 bases at V and 0 bases at J, with 8 bases between. From germline, CDR1 is ENHRY and CDR2 SYGVKD. The CDR3 extends over 13 amino acids. PCR was performed using 60 Vbeta and 13 Jbeta primers. This table comes from immunoSEQ multiplex PCR, and its TCRdb copy is limited to in-frame clones, with some not included. The table shows 140,000 to 150,000 clones, with 75% to 80% occurring only once. Notes on this clone: The target antigen is unknown.

The rearrangement joins TRBV10-3 to TRBJ2-3, with D uncertain. The material sequenced was PBMCs. This TCR came from a woman aged 30 to 39 in good health and CMV-seronegative. CDR3 sequence reads: CAITPVSTDTQYF. CDR3 nucleotides: TGTGCCATCACTCCAGTTAGCACAGATACGCAGTATTTT.